The 9 T cell receptor beta chains reported below all come from one sample, sequenced in a study of T cells in Graves' hyperthyroidism and ophthalmopathy. Amplification of TCR beta CDR3 regions was performed using RNA transcripts as template. The HTBI set primed first-round TCR CDR3 RT-PCR. One entry per CDR3 protein results from TCRdb running MiXCR on the multiplex PCR reads. Found here are about 400,000 distinct CDR3 sequences, around 25% of them singletons; the top ten hold roughly 70%. The sequencing sample was made of blood. These receptors came from a man aged 45 to 65 with Graves' hyperthyroidism.

This clonotype was seen only a few times. The CDR3, as DNA: TGCAGTGCTGGAGGTAGGAGCTCCTACAATGAGCAGTTCTTC. It is translated as CSAGGRSSYNEQFF. This chain links TRBV20-1 with TRBJ2-1, with TRBD2 as a possible D gene (5 bases). Germline V gene lookup returns CDR1 DFQATT and CDR2 SNEGSKA (reference sequence). Trimming pared 5 bases from V and 0 bases from J, leaving 11 bases between. This CDR3 region has 14 residues.

This clonotype was seen a handful of times. V usage is TRBV28 and J usage is TRBJ2-7; no clear D. The ends were cut back, 6 bases at V and 3 bases at J, with 12 bases in the middle. The germline V gene has CDR1 MDHEN and CDR2 SYDVKM. This CDR3 region has 13 residues. The CDR3 sequence is CASRTGLVYEQYF. The CDR3 nucleotides are TGTGCCAGCAGGACGGGTTTGGTCTACGAGCAGTACTTC.

The rearrangement links TRBV2 to TRBJ1-2; D is uncertain. Germline V gives CDR1 SNHLY, CDR2 FYNNEI. Deletions cut 1 base from V and 7 bases from J, with 13 bases between. The CDR3 length is 14 residues. CDR3 sequence (DNA): TGTGCCAGCAGTGAAGGGACTGGGTCCGGTGGCTACACCTTC. Protein product: CASSEGTGSGGYTF.

This clonotype was seen a handful of times. This chain joins TRBV12-3 or TRBV12-4 and TRBJ2-7; 7 bases agree with TRBD1. The ends lost 6 bases at V and 0 bases at J; junction bases unmatched: 8. This CDR3 region has 15 residues. The CDR3 reads CASSLGTVISYEQYF. The CDR3 bases are TGTGCCAGCAGCCTCGGGACAGTCATCTCCTACGAGCAGTACTTC.

The rearrangement joins TRBV28 to TRBJ1-5, with D possibly TRBD1 on 5 matching bases. Germline-derived CDR1 and CDR2 are MDHEN and SYDVKM. The CDR3 loop spans 15 amino acids. Trimming cost V 1 base and J 8 bases, with 15 bases left between them. This CDR3 reads CASSLFTGPGKPQHF. CDR3 nucleotides: TGTGCCAGCAGTTTATTTACGGGACCAGGCAAGCCCCAGCATTTT. Together with reference TRBV28 and TRBJ1-5, the CDR3 gives the full variable domain: DVKVTQSSRYLVKRTGEKVFLECVQDMDHENMFWYRQDPGLGLRLIYFSYDVKMKEKGDIPEGYSVSREKKERFSLILESASTNQTSMYLCASSLFTGPGKPQHFGDGTRLSIL.

The genes are TRBV4-1 and TRBJ2-7; D might be TRBD2 (6 bases). From germline, CDR1 is MGHRA and CDR2 YSYEKL. CDR3 length: 14 amino acids. The V gene lost 4 bases and the J gene lost 5 bases, with 15 bases spanning the gap. The CDR3 DNA is TGCGCCAGCAGCCCAGCTAGCGTGTACGACGAGCAGTACTTC. Protein sequence: CASSPASVYDEQYF.

This clonotype was seen repeatedly, ten times or more. The chain couples TRBV20-1 to TRBJ2-7; D unclear. This CDR3 is built from 14 residues. CDR1 and CDR2 (germline): DFQATT, SNEGSKA (reference sequence). Between the trimmed V and J ends, which lost 6 bases and 0 bases, there was a span of 15 bases. Here the CDR3 reads CSARRVRSSYEQYF. The CDR3 nucleotides are TGCAGTGCACGCCGGGTTAGGAGCTCCTACGAGCAGTACTTC.

Remarks on this clonotype: The junction does not match germline at one end; this may be a read error. The V gene is TRBV5-1, the J gene TRBJ2-7; 8 nucleotides line up with TRBD1. This CDR3 is built from 17 residues. Germline values: CDR1 SGHRS, CDR2 YFSETQ. CDR3 sequence: CASRLAETGQAAYEQYF. As DNA, the CDR3 is TGCGCCAGCAGGTTGGCCGAGACGGGACAGGCAGCCTACGAGCAGTACTTC.

The chain uses TRBV29-1 and TRBJ1-2, with D unresolved. Per the germline V gene, CDR1 is SQVTM and CDR2 is ANQGSEA. The CDR3 runs 13 residues. V shed 7 bases and J shed 7 bases, with 19 bases lying between them. The CDR3 is CSARAAGTGGYTF. CDR3 in DNA: TGCAGCGCCCGGGCCGCCGGAACGGGTGGCTACACCTTC.